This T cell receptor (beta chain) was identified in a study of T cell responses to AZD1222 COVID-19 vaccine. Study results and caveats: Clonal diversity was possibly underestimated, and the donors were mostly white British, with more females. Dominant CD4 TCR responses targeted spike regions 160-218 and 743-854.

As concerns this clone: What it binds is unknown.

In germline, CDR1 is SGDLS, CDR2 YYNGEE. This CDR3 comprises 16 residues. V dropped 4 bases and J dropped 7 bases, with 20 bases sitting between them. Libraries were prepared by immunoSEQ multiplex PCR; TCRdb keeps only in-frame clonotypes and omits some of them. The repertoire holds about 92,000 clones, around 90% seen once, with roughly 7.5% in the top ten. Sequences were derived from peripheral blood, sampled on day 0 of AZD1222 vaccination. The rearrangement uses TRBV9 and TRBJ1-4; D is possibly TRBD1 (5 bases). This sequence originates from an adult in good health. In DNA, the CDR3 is TGTGCCAGCAGCAGAGATGGAGGGGCCCTGGGTGAAAAACTGTTTTTT. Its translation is CASSRDGGALGEKLFF.